This T cell receptor beta chain was identified in a study of Tregs in tolerant kidney transplant recipients. Study overall: Mixed chimerism was transient after nonmyeloablative marrow transplants from related graft donors.

Thawed PBMCs were FACS-sorted into unstimulated CD4+CD25+CD127- regulatory T cells, CD4+CD25- non-regulatory cells, CD4 and CD8 cells. Whole-study findings and limits: Few patients were studied, so findings need validation in larger groups.

Per the germline V gene, CDR1 is MDHEN and CDR2 is SYDVKM. CDR3 length: 12 amino acids. V was clipped by 10 bases and J by 4 bases; unmatched bases: 6. TCRdb's copy holds only in-frame clones and misses some; the assay was immunoSEQ multiplex PCR. The table has 110,000 or so clones, roughly 89% seen once. With respect to this clone: Its specificity is not known.

Source: CD4+ T cells from blood, taken before the transplant. The rearrangement uses TRBV28 and TRBJ2-7; 8 nucleotides line up with TRBD1. This TCR derives from a human donor who received a combined kidney and bone marrow transplant. CDR3 sequence (DNA): TGTGCCACGGGACAGGAAGTATACGAGCAGTACTTC. It is translated as CATGQEVYEQYF.